The 3 T cell receptor beta chains reported below all come from one sample, sequenced in a study of regulatory T cells in long-lasting Graves disease. In building TCR beta libraries, iRepertoire HTBI primers were used together with Arm-PCR of CDR3 regions. TCRdb independently ran MiXCR on the multiplex PCR reads; one entry per CDR3 protein. This table has a few hundred thousand distinct CDR3 sequences, about 18% appearing once. The time point: newly diagnosed GD, antithyroid drugs for less than 3 months. Isolated PBMC RNA provided the starting material for the TCR library. The same sample was also used in a study of T cells in Graves' hyperthyroidism and ophthalmopathy.

Sequenced material: peripheral blood mononuclear cells (PBMCs), taken at new diagnosis, from a patient treated with antithyroid drugs. Source of these receptors: a woman in her thirties with Graves disease.

In regard to this clonotype: A far larger clone lies a single base away; this is likely a read error. The rearrangement uses TRBV7-9 and TRBJ2-1; TRBD2 matches 14 bases. There are 13 residues in the CDR3. Germline values: CDR1 SEHNR, CDR2 FQNEAQ (reference sequence). As DNA, the CDR3 is TGTGCCAGCAGCATAGGGACTAGCGGGGGCCCGGAGTTC. It specifies CASSIGTSGGPEF.

At least ten counts were recorded for this clonotype. The chain recombines TRBV12-3 or TRBV12-4 with TRBJ1-1, with TRBD1 matching 7 bases. This CDR3 has 14 amino acids. The trim removed 6 bases at V and 7 bases at J, leaving 11 bases unmatched. CDR3 sequence reads: CASRPHTGVSEAFF. The CDR3 DNA reads as TGTGCCAGCAGACCTCACACAGGGGTCAGTGAAGCTTTCTTT.

This clonotype was picked up many times. The chain carries TRBV7-9 and TRBJ1-4; D remains unclear. Germline V gene sequence: CDR1 SEHNR, CDR2 FQNEAQ (reference sequence). V gave up 8 bases and J gave up 8 bases, with 18 bases separating them. CDR3 size: 14 residues. This chain's CDR3 is CASRAGPQGEKLFF. The CDR3 region has the DNA TGTGCCAGCCGAGCCGGCCCCCAAGGCGAAAAACTGTTTTTT.